This T cell receptor beta chain was captured by sequencing in a study of T cells after yellow fever vaccination. General observations from the study: Peaking faster, on day 5 versus 15, the secondary response was nonetheless weaker.

TCRdb reprocessed the 5' RACE reads via MiXCR and lists one record per CDR3 protein. The sample contains about 340,000 distinct CDR3 sequences, 8.7% of which appear only once. Germline V gene lookup returns CDR1 GTSNPN and CDR2 SVGIG (reference sequence). The CDR3 contains 13 residues. V lost 1 base to trimming and J lost 5 bases, with 9 bases between them. The sample holds many counts of this clonotype. The target antigen is unknown. The specimen was PBMCs, collected on the day of the first yellow fever vaccination. The gene calls are TRBV30 and TRBJ1-5, with D tentatively TRBD1 (6 bases). This TCR derives from a man younger than 30 who received the YFV17D yellow fever vaccine. In nucleotides, the CDR3 is TGTGCCTGGAGTGCACAGGGCGATCAGCCCCAGCATTTT. Residues: CAWSAQGDQPQHF.